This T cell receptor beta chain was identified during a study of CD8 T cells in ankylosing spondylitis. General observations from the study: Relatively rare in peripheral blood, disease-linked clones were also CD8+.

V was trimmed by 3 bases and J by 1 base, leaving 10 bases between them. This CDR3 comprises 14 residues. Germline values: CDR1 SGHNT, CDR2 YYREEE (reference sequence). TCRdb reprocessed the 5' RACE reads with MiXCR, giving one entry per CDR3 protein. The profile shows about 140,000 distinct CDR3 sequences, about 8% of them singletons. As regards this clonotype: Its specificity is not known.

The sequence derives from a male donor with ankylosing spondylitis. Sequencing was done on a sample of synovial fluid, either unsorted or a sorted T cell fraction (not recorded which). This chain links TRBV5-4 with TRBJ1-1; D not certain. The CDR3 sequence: CASSSPTQNTEAFF. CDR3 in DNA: TGTGCCAGCAGCTCACCGACACAGAACACTGAAGCTTTCTTT.